This T cell receptor (beta chain) derives from a study of blood T cell repertoires in COVID-19. Study at large: Acute and convalescent COVID-19 specimens originated in the United States, Italy and Spain. Nucleic acid was either cDNA or gDNA, and it came from T cells, B-cell-depleted T cells, or PBMCs.

In the study's own analysis: Using reference gene primer amplification, nucleated cell counts were estimated. Produced via immunoSEQ multiplex PCR; TCRdb's table is partial and in-frame only. V and J calls and clone size are as listed in that table; D and trimming were resolved from the DNA. Of 150,000 to 190,000 clones in the sample, roughly four fifths were seen once. This CDR3 region has 16 residues. Germline V gives CDR1 SGHTS, CDR2 YDEGEE. The V and J ends lost 2 bases and 4 bases respectively, with 18 bases between them. This clone was detected only once. Sequencing was done on a sample of peripheral blood. The V gene is TRBV5-8, the J gene TRBJ1-1; maybe TRBD1 (6 bases). The receptor was derived from a woman older than 75 with acute or convalescent COVID-19. The CDR3 here is CASSFVPGQRSTEAFF. CDR3 DNA sequence: TGTGCCAGCAGCTTCGTTCCGGGACAACGATCCACTGAAGCTTTCTTT.